These 23 T cell receptor beta chains originate from one sample sequenced in a study of control samples from healthy donors and cancer patients. The table came from immunoSEQ multiplex PCR; TCRdb's copy has only in-frame clones and leaves some out. The sample includes 150,000 to 200,000 clones, just under 95% of them seen just once. The specimen was blood. These receptors all come from a man aged 18 to 29 in good health.

The table lists this clone with a count of one. J is TRBJ2-7 and V is TRBV9, with D maybe TRBD1 (6 bases). Germline CDR1 is SGDLS and CDR2 is YYNGEE. V dropped 3 bases and J dropped 1 base, with 14 bases sitting between them. The length of the CDR3 is 15 residues. CDR3 nucleotides: TGTGCCAGCAGCGCGTACCCGACAGGATCCTACGAGCAGTACTTC. This codes for CASSAYPTGSYEQYF.

The CDR3 DNA reads as TGTGCCAGCAGCGAGGGACAGGGGGATAGGTCACCCCTCCACTTT. Translating it yields CASSEGQGDRSPLHF. J is TRBJ1-6 and V is TRBV9; TRBD1 matches at 11 bases. V lost 3 bases, J lost 10 bases, and 6 bases stayed unmatched. This CDR3 is built from 15 residues. The V gene's germline CDR1 is SGDLS and CDR2 YYNGEE.

The CDR3 region has the DNA TGTGCCAGCAGCTTTCCGACATTTCAAGAGACCCAGTACTTC. Translating gives CASSFPTFQETQYF. J is TRBJ2-5 and V is TRBV5-6; no clear D. CDR3 size: 14 residues. The germline V gene has CDR1 SGHDT and CDR2 YYEEEE. V was clipped by 2 bases and J by 2 bases, with 10 bases between them.

The chain combines TRBV15 with TRBJ1-3, with a weak D call TRBD1 (5 bases). The germline V and J ends were trimmed by 5 bases and 6 bases, with 20 bases remaining between them. There are 16 residues in the CDR3. Germline V gene sequence: CDR1 LNHNV, CDR2 YYDKDF (reference sequence). For the CDR3, the DNA is TGTGCCACCAGCCTAAAGAGAGGGCAGGGAGTAAACACCATATATTTT. Protein product: CATSLKRGQGVNTIYF.

The chain recombines TRBV7-9 with TRBJ1-2; 8 bases are a match to TRBD1. Germline V gene lookup returns CDR1 SEHNR and CDR2 FQNEAQ (reference sequence). CDR3 size: 14 residues. After removal of 8 bases from V and 4 bases from J, the junction contained 9 bases not matched to a gene. CDR3 protein: CASRETGEAYGYTF. CDR3 nucleotides: TGTGCCAGCCGAGAGACAGGGGAGGCCTATGGCTACACCTTC.

The gene calls are TRBV10-3 and TRBJ2-5, with 8 nucleotides matching TRBD2. CDR3 length: 15 amino acids. Germline lookup yields CDR1 ENHRY and CDR2 SYGVKD. The junction had 6 bases not matched to a gene; V was cut back by 5 bases and J by 1 base. This chain's CDR3 is CAISSTGTSQETQYF. CDR3 nucleotide sequence: TGTGCCATCAGTTCTACCGGGACTAGCCAAGAGACCCAGTACTTC.

The chain has TRBV5-1 and TRBJ2-6; TRBD2 might be the D (5 bases). V was shortened by 6 bases and J by 0 bases, with 13 bases between the two germline ends. The germline V gene encodes CDR1 SGHRS and CDR2 YFSETQ. The CDR3 has 16 residues. The CDR3 sequence is CASTQTGSSGANVLTF. The CDR3 nucleotides read TGCGCCAGCACCCAAACGGGGAGCTCTGGGGCCAACGTCCTGACTTTC.

This chain links TRBV27 with TRBJ1-6; 7 bases are shared with TRBD1. The length of the CDR3 is 16 residues. V shed 0 bases, J shed 3 bases, and the junction held 2 bases outside the gene matches. CDR1 MNHEY and CDR2 SMNVEV come from the germline V gene (reference sequence). The CDR3 sequence: CASSLSGQFYNSPLHF. CDR3 nucleotide sequence: TGTGCCAGCAGTTTATCGGGACAGTTCTATAATTCACCCCTCCACTTT.

The gene calls are TRBV27 and TRBJ1-1; possibly TRBD1 for D (6 bases). This CDR3 region has 18 residues. The V end was cut by 5 bases, the J end by 0 bases, with 22 bases between. The germline V gene encodes CDR1 MNHEY and CDR2 SMNVEV (reference sequence). The CDR3 sequence is CASSPVPKTGAMNTEAFF. CDR3 sequence (DNA): TGTGCCAGCAGTCCTGTACCTAAGACGGGGGCCATGAACACTGAAGCTTTCTTT.

A single count supports this clone. The chain uses TRBV18 and TRBJ1-6; the D is unclear. CDR1 is KGHSH, CDR2 LQKENI, per germline. The CDR3 runs to 14 residues. Trimming left V 0 bases short and J 7 bases short, with 7 bases between. CDR3 in amino acids: CASSPPERNSPLHF. The CDR3 bases are TGTGCCAGCTCACCACCGGAAAGGAATTCACCCCTCCACTTT.

The chain links TRBV25-1 to TRBJ2-2; 9 bases fit TRBD1. CDR1 is MGHDK, CDR2 SYGVNS, per germline. The CDR3 runs 18 residues. The V and J ends lost 1 base and 3 bases, in that order; junction bases with no gene match: 9. CDR3 amino acids: CASSEWEGQGVDTGELFF. DNA for the CDR3: TGTGCCAGCAGTGAATGGGAGGGACAGGGAGTAGACACCGGGGAGCTGTTTTTT.

J is TRBJ1-1 and V is TRBV7-8; D may be TRBD1 (6 bases). The germline V gene encodes CDR1 SGHVS and CDR2 FQNEAQ. V was pared by 5 bases and J by 7 bases, with 17 bases between. The CDR3 totals 14 residues. In nucleotides, the CDR3 is TGTGCCAGCAGCCGTGACAGGATCCGGGGTGAAGCTTTCTTT. Translating gives CASSRDRIRGEAFF.

The chain recombines TRBV4-1 with TRBJ2-1; 11 bases match TRBD1. The V gene end was trimmed by 4 bases and the J gene end by 8 bases; junction bases not matched to a gene: 7. The CDR3 runs to 15 residues. CDR1 MGHRA and CDR2 YSYEKL come from the germline V gene. CDR3 residues: CASSLQGQGGYEQFF. CDR3 DNA sequence: TGCGCCAGCAGCCTTCAGGGACAGGGGGGATATGAGCAGTTCTTC.

Turning to this clone: One junction end does not reproduce the germline sequence, and a read error may be involved. This chain joins TRBV5-4 and TRBJ1-4; no clear D gene. This CDR3 has 15 amino acids. In germline, CDR1 is SGHNT, CDR2 YYREEE (reference sequence). The DNA for the CDR3 is TGTGCCGGCAGCATCCAGGACGGGCAGAATGAAAAACTGTTTTTT. This translates into CAGSIQDGQNEKLFF.

In DNA, the CDR3 is TGTGCCAGCAGTGAAGGCTCCTACCAGCACTTT. Amino acid sequence: CASSEGSYQHF. V usage is TRBV25-1 and J usage is TRBJ1-6; no clear D gene. V lost 2 bases to trimming and J lost 19 bases, with 12 bases between them. This CDR3 is 11 amino acids long. Germline CDR1 reads MGHDK; CDR2 reads SYGVNS.

The chain joins TRBV11-3 to TRBJ2-3; D not resolved. Trimming shortened V by 5 bases and J by 2 bases, and 8 bases separated the two germline ends. CDR1 is SGHNT and CDR2 is YENEEA in the germline V gene. The CDR3 is 13 amino acids. CDR3 amino acids: CASSKSFTDTQYF. Written as DNA, the CDR3 is TGTGCCAGCAGCAAATCCTTCACAGATACGCAGTATTTT.

This clone was detected once. This sequence joins TRBV6-2 or TRBV6-3 and TRBJ1-3, with D perhaps TRBD1 (6 bases). This CDR3 is 17 amino acids long. Per germline, CDR1 MNHEY and CDR2 SVGEGT. The V end was cut by 7 bases, the J end by 0 bases, with 19 bases between. CDR3 sequence reads: CASTYTPGGGSGNTIYF. Written as DNA, the CDR3 is TGTGCCAGCACTTATACCCCGGGAGGGGGCTCTGGAAACACCATATATTTT.

The chain recombines TRBV19 with TRBJ2-7, with 7 positions matching TRBD1. Looked up from germline, CDR1 is LNHDA and CDR2 is SQIVND (reference sequence). This CDR3 is 14 amino acids long. V gave up 4 bases and J gave up 4 bases; unmatched junction bases: 7. The CDR3 sequence: CASSTLSTGYEQYF. CDR3 nucleotide sequence: TGTGCCAGTAGTACCCTCTCGACAGGGTACGAGCAGTACTTC.

The CDR3 loop is CARSGGKWYGYTF. CDR3 in DNA: TGTGCCAGGAGTGGAGGGAAATGGTATGGCTACACCTTC. The V call is TRBV19, the J call TRBJ1-2; D is ambiguous. CDR1 and CDR2 from the germline V gene are LNHDA and SQIVND (reference sequence). V gave up 9 bases and J gave up 5 bases, with 16 bases separating them. The CDR3 has 13 amino acids.

This clone turned up a few times. The chain links TRBV5-1 to TRBJ1-5, with TRBD1 identical over 7 bases. The CDR3 runs 14 residues. The V and J ends lost 5 bases and 3 bases, in that order; junction bases with no gene match: 5. Germline assignment: CDR1 SGHRS and CDR2 YFSETQ. CDR3: CASSEGASNQPQHF. For the CDR3, the DNA is TGCGCCAGCAGTGAGGGGGCCTCCAATCAGCCCCAGCATTTT.

The rearrangement links TRBV5-4 to TRBJ2-3; 12 positions agree with TRBD2. Germline values: CDR1 SGHNT, CDR2 YYREEE (reference sequence). CDR3 length: 15 residues. V lost 4 bases to trimming and J lost 6 bases; unmatched junction nucleotides: 6. The DNA of the CDR3 is TGTGCCAGCAGCCCTAGCGGGGGGGCCGTCGATACGCAGTATTTT. Amino acids: CASSPSGGAVDTQYF.

The rearrangement joins TRBV9 to TRBJ1-6, with no clear D. Germline V CDR1 and CDR2: SGDLS, YYNGEE. With 2 bases removed from V and 5 bases from J, the gap between germline ends came to 8 bases. CDR3 size: 14 residues. The CDR3 is CASSVGDNNSPLHF. The CDR3 region has the DNA TGTGCCAGCAGCGTGGGAGACAATAATTCACCCCTCCACTTT.

The V gene is TRBV5-1, the J gene TRBJ2-1; 8 bases are shared with TRBD1. This CDR3 spans 12 amino acids. Trimming at V came to 0 bases and at J to 10 bases, leaving 0 bases not matched to a gene. The germline CDR1 and CDR2 sequences are SGHRS and YFSETQ. CDR3: CASSLGQGEQFF. The CDR3 region has the DNA TGCGCCAGCAGCTTGGGACAGGGGGAGCAGTTCTTC. Full variable domain (remainder filled in from reference TRBV5-1 and TRBJ2-1): KAGVTQTPRYLIKTRGQQVTLSCSPISGHRSVSWYQQTPGQGLQFLFEYFSETQRNKGNFPGRFSGRQFSNSRSEMNVSTLELGDSALYLCASSLGQGEQFFGPGTRLTVL.